This T cell receptor (beta chain) emerged from a study of shared clonotypes between healthy human individuals. TCRdb's copy holds only in-frame clones and misses some; the assay was immunoSEQ multiplex PCR. The top ten clones hold over 1.5% of a sample with about 2.1 million clones, 85% to 95% of them seen once. V gave up 1 base and J gave up 2 bases; unmatched junction bases: 6. CDR1 is SGDLS, CDR2 YYNGEE, per germline. The CDR3 is 16 residues long. Naive-designated CD8 cells lacked CD45RO, were positively enriched for CCR7, and omitted terminally differentiated effector memory CD45RA+ cells. The V call is TRBV9, the J call TRBJ2-1; 7 bases are shared with TRBD2. The TCR comes from a man aged 18 to 29 in good health. Some clones in this sample may be carry-over from other donors' samples. The sequenced sample consisted of naive CD8+ T cells from PBMCs. The CDR3, as DNA: TGTGCCAGCAGCGTACATGTGCGGGAGCCCTACAATGAGCAGTTCTTC. This translates into CASSVHVREPYNEQFF.